These T cell receptor beta chains were read from a single sample in a study of cytomegalovirus exposure and HLA in healthy donors. The table came from immunoSEQ multiplex PCR; TCRdb's copy has only in-frame clones and leaves some out. Of 150,000 to 200,000 clones in the sample, roughly 73% were seen once. Sequenced: PBMCs. The origin of the receptors is a male donor in good health and CMV-seronegative. CDR3s include the opening cysteine and the closing phenylalanine or tryptophan. The D gene is left open where the match is weak. A clone size is listed for some rows: how often the clone was seen (once, few, many), or a class if it is expanded.

v_call: TRBV27; d_call: -; clone_size: -; j_call: TRBJ1-1; cdr3_aa: CASSFGGGLAEAFF; cdr3_nt: TGTGCCAGCAGTTTTGGGGGGGGATTAGCGGAAGCTTTCTTT
v_call: TRBV11-1; d_call: TRBD2; clone_size: -; j_call: TRBJ2-3; cdr3_aa: CASRGREGPSTQYF; cdr3_nt: TGTGCCTCTAGAGGCCGGGAGGGCCCTTCTACGCAGTATTTT
v_call: TRBV15; d_call: -; clone_size: -; j_call: TRBJ1-4; cdr3_aa: CATSRDEIRGEKLFF; cdr3_nt: TGTGCCACCAGCAGAGATGAAATCAGGGGTGAAAAACTGTTTTTT
v_call: TRBV13; d_call: -; clone_size: -; j_call: TRBJ2-2; cdr3_aa: CASSLATGTGELFF; cdr3_nt: TGTGCCAGCAGCTTAGCAACAGGAACCGGGGAGCTGTTTTTT
v_call: TRBV5-1; d_call: -; clone_size: -; j_call: TRBJ2-5; cdr3_aa: CASSLTGNQETQYF; cdr3_nt: TGCGCCAGCAGCCTTACAGGGAACCAAGAGACCCAGTACTTC
v_call: TRBV28; d_call: TRBD1; clone_size: -; j_call: TRBJ2-1; cdr3_aa: CASSTDRASYNEQFF; cdr3_nt: TGTGCCAGCAGTACAGACAGGGCATCCTACAATGAGCAGTTCTTC
v_call: TRBV11-2; d_call: -; clone_size: -; j_call: TRBJ1-5; cdr3_aa: CASSPRGGYSNQPQHF; cdr3_nt: TGTGCCAGCAGCCCAAGGGGGGGATATAGCAATCAGCCCCAGCATTTT
v_call: TRBV7-9; d_call: -; clone_size: few; j_call: TRBJ2-2; cdr3_aa: CASSSGDTGELFF; cdr3_nt: TGTGCCAGCAGCTCCGGCGACACGGGGGAGCTGTTTTTT
v_call: TRBV4-2; d_call: -; clone_size: -; j_call: TRBJ1-6; cdr3_aa: CASSQDEAGSPLHF; cdr3_nt: TGTGCCAGCAGCCAAGATGAGGCGGGGTCACCCCTCCACTTT
v_call: TRBV4-1; d_call: -; clone_size: -; j_call: TRBJ1-3; cdr3_aa: CASSQGFVGGNTIYF; cdr3_nt: TGCGCCAGCAGCCAAGGATTTGTGGGAGGGAACACCATATATTTT
v_call: TRBV15; d_call: TRBD2; clone_size: -; j_call: TRBJ2-3; cdr3_aa: CATSRALAGGVSSTDTQYF; cdr3_nt: TGTGCCACCAGCAGAGCCCTAGCGGGTGGGGTTTCTAGCACAGATACGCAGTATTTT